This T cell receptor (beta chain) was sequenced in a study of identical twins. Points from the study as a whole: Weaker excess twin sharing was seen among beta out-of-frame sequences. Among monozygotic twins, out-of-frame TCR alpha sharing exceeded what models predicted.

This clonotype was picked up a small number of times. Its cognate antigen is unknown. Trimming took off 2 bases at V and 4 bases at J, with 32 bases between the two ends. Germline CDR1 reads MRHNA; CDR2 reads SNTAGT. The CDR3 has 21 amino acids. TCRdb reprocessed the 5' RACE reads with MiXCR, giving one entry per CDR3 protein. The sample carries hundreds of thousands of distinct CDR3 sequences, around 6% recorded once. The sequenced sample was naive T cells sorted from blood. The J gene is TRBJ1-2, the V gene TRBV6-4, with D perhaps matching TRBD1 (6 bases). This TCR derives from a young man in good health. The CDR3 loop is CASSDPPGVERHRRDGYGYTF. In nucleotides, the CDR3 is TGTGCCAGCAGTGACCCCCCAGGGGTTGAGCGGCACAGGAGAGATGGCTATGGCTACACCTTC.